Listed here is a single T cell receptor beta chain. Its matching antigen is unknown. This sample also contains other DNA sequences that code for the same CDR3. This record belongs to a study of shared clonotypes between healthy human individuals. Study context: Per-donor plates numbered three CD4 naive, three CD4 memory, two CD8 naive and one CD8 memory. Study results and limitations: Sequencing depth was expected to influence donor clonotype sharing.

Each sample came from a Caucasian adult donor living in Nashville, Tennessee. Memory CD4+ cells were the fraction left after CD45RA+ naive selection. The CDR3 loop spans 11 amino acids. V shed 4 bases and J shed 8 bases, with 9 bases lying between them. The germline V gene has CDR1 SGHNT and CDR2 YYREEE (reference sequence). This table comes from immunoSEQ multiplex PCR, and its TCRdb copy is limited to in-frame clones, with some not included. Here the sample spans over a million clones, roughly 96% being singletons. V is TRBV5-4 and J is TRBJ1-2; D remains ambiguous. This receptor was obtained from a man aged 25-45 years in good health. Input material: naive CD4+ T cells sorted from blood. Subset meaning: CD45RA+ positively selected. CDR3 nucleotides: TGTGCCAGCAGCCGATCGGGAGGCTACACCTTC. It is translated as CASSRSGGYTF.